This entry features one T cell receptor (beta chain) sequence. This record belongs to a study of cytomegalovirus exposure and HLA in healthy donors. It was with 60 Vbeta and 13 Jbeta primers that the PCR ran. Method: immunoSEQ multiplex PCR; TCRdb's copy keeps in-frame clones and lacks some. Among around 180,000 clones, about four fifths were seen once, and the ten largest hold 4.5% to 7.5%. Between the trimmed V and J ends, which lost 6 bases and 0 bases, there was a span of 12 bases. The CDR3 covers 15 residues. Germline V gene lookup returns CDR1 MNHEY and CDR2 SVGAGI. This receptor was obtained from a woman aged 30 to 39 in good health and CMV-seropositive. Sequencing was performed on PBMCs. The rearrangement joins TRBV6-5 to TRBJ2-1; maybe TRBD1 (5 bases). This CDR3 is CASSLGLASYNEQFF. The CDR3 nucleotides read TGTGCCAGCAGCCTGGGGCTTGCCTCCTACAATGAGCAGTTCTTC.